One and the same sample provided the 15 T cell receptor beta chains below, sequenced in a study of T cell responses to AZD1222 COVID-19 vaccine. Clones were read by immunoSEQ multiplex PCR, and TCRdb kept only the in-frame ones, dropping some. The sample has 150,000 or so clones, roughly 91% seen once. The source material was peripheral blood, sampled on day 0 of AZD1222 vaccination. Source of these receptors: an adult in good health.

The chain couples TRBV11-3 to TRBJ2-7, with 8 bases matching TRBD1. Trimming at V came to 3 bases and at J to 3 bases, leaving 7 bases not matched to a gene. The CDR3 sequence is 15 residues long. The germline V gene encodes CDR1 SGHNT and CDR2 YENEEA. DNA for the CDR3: TGTGCCAGCAGCTTGGGGCAGGGGGCCGACTACGAGCAGTACTTC. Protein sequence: CASSLGQGADYEQYF.

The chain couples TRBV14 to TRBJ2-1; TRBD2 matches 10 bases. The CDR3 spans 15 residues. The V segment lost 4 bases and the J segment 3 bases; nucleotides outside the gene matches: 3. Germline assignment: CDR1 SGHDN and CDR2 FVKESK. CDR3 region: CASSLIAGGYNEQFF. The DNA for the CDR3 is TGTGCCAGCAGCCTAATAGCGGGGGGCTACAATGAGCAGTTCTTC.

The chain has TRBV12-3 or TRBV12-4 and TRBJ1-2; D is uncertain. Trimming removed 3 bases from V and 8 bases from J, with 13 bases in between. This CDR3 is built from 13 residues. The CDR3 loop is CASSFGSAGGYTF. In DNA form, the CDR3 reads TGTGCCAGCAGTTTCGGGTCCGCGGGCGGCTACACCTTC.

The CDR3 sequence: CASSLDPGLAQETQYF. The CDR3 DNA is TGTGCCAGCAGCTTGGACCCGGGACTAGCGCAAGAGACCCAGTACTTC. The chain has TRBV5-4 and TRBJ2-5; 10 bases line up with TRBD2. The germline V gene has CDR1 SGHNT and CDR2 YYREEE (reference sequence). The CDR3 has 16 amino acids. V lost 0 bases, J lost 2 bases, and 4 bases stayed unmatched.

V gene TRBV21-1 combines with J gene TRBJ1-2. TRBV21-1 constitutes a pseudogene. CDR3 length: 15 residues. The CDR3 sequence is CASRPRWRPYDGYTF. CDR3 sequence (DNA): TGTGCCAGCCGCCCCCGTTGGCGTCCATACGATGGCTACACCTTC.

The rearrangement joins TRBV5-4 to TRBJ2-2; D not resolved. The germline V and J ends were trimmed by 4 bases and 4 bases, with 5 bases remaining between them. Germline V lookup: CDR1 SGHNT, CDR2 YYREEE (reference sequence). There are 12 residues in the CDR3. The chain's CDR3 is CASSVGTGELFF. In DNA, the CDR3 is TGTGCCAGCAGCGTTGGCACCGGGGAGCTGTTTTTT.

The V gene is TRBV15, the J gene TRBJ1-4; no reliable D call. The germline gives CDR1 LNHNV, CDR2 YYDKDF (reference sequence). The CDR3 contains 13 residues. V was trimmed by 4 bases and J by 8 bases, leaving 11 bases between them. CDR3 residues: CATSMRLQEKLFF. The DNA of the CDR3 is TGTGCCACCAGCATGAGACTGCAGGAAAAACTGTTTTTT.

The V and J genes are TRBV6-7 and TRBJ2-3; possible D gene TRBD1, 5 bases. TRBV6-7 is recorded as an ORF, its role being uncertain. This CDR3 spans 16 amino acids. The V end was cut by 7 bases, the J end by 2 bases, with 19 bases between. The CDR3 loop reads CASTRGAMTSTDTQYF. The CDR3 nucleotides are TGTGCCAGCACTAGGGGCGCTATGACTTCCACAGATACGCAGTATTTT.

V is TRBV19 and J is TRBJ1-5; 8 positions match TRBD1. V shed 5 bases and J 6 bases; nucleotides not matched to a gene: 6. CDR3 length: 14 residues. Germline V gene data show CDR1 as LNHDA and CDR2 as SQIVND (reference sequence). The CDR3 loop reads CASSPDRVAQPQHF. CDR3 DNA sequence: TGTGCCAGTAGTCCGGACAGGGTTGCTCAGCCCCAGCATTTT. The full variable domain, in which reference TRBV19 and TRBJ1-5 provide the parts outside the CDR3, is DGGITQSPKYLFRKEGQNVTLSCEQNLNHDAMYWYRQDPGQGLRLIYYSQIVNDFQKGDIAEGYSVSREKKESFPLTVTSAQKNPTAFYLCASSPDRVAQPQHFGDGTRLSIL.

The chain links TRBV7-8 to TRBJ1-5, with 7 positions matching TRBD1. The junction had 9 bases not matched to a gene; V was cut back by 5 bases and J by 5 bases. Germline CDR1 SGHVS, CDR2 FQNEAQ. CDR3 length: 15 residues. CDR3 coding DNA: TGTGCCAGCAGCCGAGGCAGGGGGGCGGATCAGCCCCAGCATTTT. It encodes CASSRGRGADQPQHF.

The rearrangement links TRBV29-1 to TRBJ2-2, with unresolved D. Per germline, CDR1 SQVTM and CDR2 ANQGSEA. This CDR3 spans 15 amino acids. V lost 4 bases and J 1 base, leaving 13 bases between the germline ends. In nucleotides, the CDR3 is TGCAGCGTTGTAACTGGCAGCCTGAACACCGGGGAGCTGTTTTTT. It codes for CSVVTGSLNTGELFF.

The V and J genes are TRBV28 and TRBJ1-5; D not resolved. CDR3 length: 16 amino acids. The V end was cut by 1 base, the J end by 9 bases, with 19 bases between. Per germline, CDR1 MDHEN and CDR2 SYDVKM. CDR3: CASSLYTGSVRRPQHF. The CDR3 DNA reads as TGTGCCAGCAGTTTATATACGGGTTCGGTCAGGCGGCCCCAGCATTTT.

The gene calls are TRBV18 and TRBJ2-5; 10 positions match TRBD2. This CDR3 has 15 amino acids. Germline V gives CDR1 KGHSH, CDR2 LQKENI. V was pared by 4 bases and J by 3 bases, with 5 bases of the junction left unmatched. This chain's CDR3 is CASSRLSGGEETQYF. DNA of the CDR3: TGTGCCAGCTCACGTCTGAGCGGGGGGGAAGAGACCCAGTACTTC.

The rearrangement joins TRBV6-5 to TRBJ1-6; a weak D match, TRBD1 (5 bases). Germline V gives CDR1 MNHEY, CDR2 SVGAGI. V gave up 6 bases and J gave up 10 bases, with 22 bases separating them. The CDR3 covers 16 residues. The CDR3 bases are TGTGCCAGCAGATACAGTGTGAGGGACTGGAGGTCACCCCTCCACTTT. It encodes CASRYSVRDWRSPLHF.

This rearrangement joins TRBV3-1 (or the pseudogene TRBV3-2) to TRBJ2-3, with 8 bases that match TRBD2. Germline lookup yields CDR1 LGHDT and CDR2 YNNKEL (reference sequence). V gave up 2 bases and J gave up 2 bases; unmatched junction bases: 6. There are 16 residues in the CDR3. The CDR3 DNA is TGTGCCAGCAGCCAACTTAGCGGGGTCGACACAGATACGCAGTATTTT. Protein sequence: CASSQLSGVDTDTQYF.